Sequencing of this T cell receptor (beta chain) was carried out in a study of identifying expanded T cells in peripheral blood. General study points: Over about two and four weeks, about 15 and 19 clones changed, versus roughly 1.1 between replicates.

Remarks on this clone: The antigen remains unidentified.

Measured with immunoSEQ multiplex PCR; TCRdb has only the in-frame clones, and not every one. The data hold some 100,000 clones, with roughly 88% observed a single time. The sample was blood. This TCR derives from a person aged 18 to 70 in good health.

The CDR3 is CASSPGVAGAIQETQYF. In DNA form, the CDR3 reads TGTGCCAGCAGCCCGGGGGTCGCGGGGGCCATTCAAGAGACCCAGTACTTC. The gene calls are TRBV14 and TRBJ2-5, with a possible D match to TRBD2 (7 bases). The CDR3 has 17 amino acids. V shed 4 bases and J shed 2 bases, with 20 bases lying between them. Germline values: CDR1 SGHDN, CDR2 FVKESK.